Listed below are T cell receptor beta chains from one sample, sequenced in a study of blood T cell repertoires in COVID-19. The protocol was immunoSEQ multiplex PCR, while the TCRdb copy is restricted to in-frame clones and leaves out a portion. The sample consists of tens of thousands of clones, 80% to 90% of them appearing once. Sequenced: peripheral blood. These receptors were obtained from a human donor in a cohort sampled during active COVID-19. Both conserved end residues are part of each CDR3. Each record gives: J gene, D gene, clone size, V gene, CDR3 DNA, CDR3 protein. The D gene is left open where the match is weak. Part of the rows lack a size; the others show once, few, many or a class for expanded clones.

j_call: TRBJ2-1; d_call: TRBD2; clone_size: few; v_call: TRBV7-8; cdr3_nt: TGTGCCAGCAGCTCCAGACTAGCGGGAGGGCAGGGCAATGAGCAGTTCTTC; cdr3_aa: CASSSRLAGGQGNEQFF
j_call: TRBJ1-2; d_call: NA; clone_size: NA; v_call: TRBV5-1; cdr3_nt: TGCGCCAGCAGCCCTGATTACACCGTCTATGGCTACACCTTC; cdr3_aa: CASSPDYTVYGYTF
j_call: TRBJ2-5; d_call: NA; clone_size: NA; v_call: TRBV2; cdr3_nt: TGTGCCAGCAGTGATAGTAGGGGGTTGTTTGAGACCCAGTACTTC; cdr3_aa: CASSDSRGLFETQYF
j_call: TRBJ1-5; d_call: NA; clone_size: NA; v_call: TRBV7-3; cdr3_nt: TGTGCCAGCAGCTTCAGCGGGAACAATCAGCCCCAGCATTTT; cdr3_aa: CASSFSGNNQPQHF
j_call: TRBJ2-3; d_call: NA; clone_size: few; v_call: TRBV6-4; cdr3_nt: TGTGCCAGCAGTGAAGCGCCTTCTAGCACAGATACGCAGTATTTT; cdr3_aa: CASSEAPSSTDTQYF
j_call: TRBJ1-5; d_call: NA; clone_size: NA; v_call: TRBV19; cdr3_nt: TGTGCCAGTAGTATAGTGGACAACTTGTATCAGCCCCAGCATTTT; cdr3_aa: CASSIVDNLYQPQHF
j_call: TRBJ2-5; d_call: NA; clone_size: NA; v_call: TRBV12-3/TRBV12-4; cdr3_nt: TGTGCCAGCAGTTTAGCGACAGGTTACCAGTACTTC; cdr3_aa: CASSLATGYQYF
j_call: TRBJ2-7; d_call: NA; clone_size: NA; v_call: TRBV19; cdr3_nt: TGTGCCAGTAGGGCTTCTTCCTACGAGCAGTACTTC; cdr3_aa: CASRASSYEQYF
j_call: TRBJ2-4; d_call: TRBD2; clone_size: NA; v_call: TRBV7-9; cdr3_nt: TGTGCCAGCAGCTTAAGGAATACTAGCGGGAGTTTTTTACGAAACATTCAGTACTTC; cdr3_aa: CASSLRNTSGSFLRNIQYF
j_call: TRBJ2-7; d_call: TRBD2; clone_size: NA; v_call: TRBV4-3; cdr3_nt: TGCGCCAGCAGCCAAGTCCTGGGAGGGCTGGGGGAGCAGTACTTC; cdr3_aa: CASSQVLGGLGEQYF
j_call: TRBJ1-1; d_call: TRBD1; clone_size: NA; v_call: TRBV12-5; cdr3_nt: TGTGCTAGTGGTTCGGTACAAGGGGGCGTCACTGAAGCTTTCTTT; cdr3_aa: CASGSVQGGVTEAFF
j_call: TRBJ2-6; d_call: NA; clone_size: NA; v_call: TRBV5-4; cdr3_nt: TGTGCCAGCAGCTTTTTACAAGCTGGGGCCAACGTCCTGACTTTC; cdr3_aa: CASSFLQAGANVLTF
j_call: TRBJ2-7; d_call: TRBD2; clone_size: NA; v_call: TRBV6-1; cdr3_nt: TGTGCCAGCAGTGACGGGGTGGGGGTCCCTAGCGGGAGAGGCTACGAGCAGTACTTC; cdr3_aa: CASSDGVGVPSGRGYEQYF
j_call: TRBJ1-2; d_call: NA; clone_size: NA; v_call: TRBV4-1; cdr3_nt: TGCGCCAGCAGCCAAGTCCGAGGAGATGGCTACACCTTC; cdr3_aa: CASSQVRGDGYTF
j_call: TRBJ1-4; d_call: NA; clone_size: NA; v_call: TRBV2; cdr3_nt: TGTGCCAGCAGTCCCGGACAGAGCTCCCCCGAAAAACTGTTTTTT; cdr3_aa: CASSPGQSSPEKLFF
j_call: TRBJ1-2; d_call: NA; clone_size: NA; v_call: TRBV9; cdr3_nt: TGTGCCAGCTCCCCGGGGTCGGGTGGCTACACCTTC; cdr3_aa: CASSPGSGGYTF
j_call: TRBJ1-3; d_call: NA; clone_size: NA; v_call: TRBV5-5; cdr3_nt: TGTGCCAGCAGCTTGAGTCGGGGGTCTTTATCTGGAAACACCATATATTTT; cdr3_aa: CASSLSRGSLSGNTIYF
j_call: TRBJ2-7; d_call: TRBD2; clone_size: NA; v_call: TRBV9; cdr3_nt: TGTGCCAGCAGCGCATCCCTAGCGGGGTCCTACGAGCAGTACTTC; cdr3_aa: CASSASLAGSYEQYF
j_call: TRBJ2-2; d_call: NA; clone_size: once; v_call: TRBV28; cdr3_nt: TGTGCCAGCAGTTTATTGGCCACCGGGGAGCTGTTTTTT; cdr3_aa: CASSLLATGELFF
j_call: TRBJ1-1; d_call: NA; clone_size: NA; v_call: TRBV27; cdr3_nt: TGTGCCAGCAGTTTAATTCCGGGGGTAGGCACTGAAGCTTTCTTT; cdr3_aa: CASSLIPGVGTEAFF
j_call: TRBJ2-7; d_call: TRBD1; clone_size: NA; v_call: TRBV9; cdr3_nt: TGTGCCAGCAGCCCGGCTCAAGACAGGGCCTACGAGCAGTACTTC; cdr3_aa: CASSPAQDRAYEQYF
j_call: TRBJ2-6; d_call: NA; clone_size: NA; v_call: TRBV5-1; cdr3_nt: TGCGCCAGCAGCCGCGATCCTGGGGCCAACGTCCTGACTTTC; cdr3_aa: CASSRDPGANVLTF
j_call: TRBJ2-7; d_call: TRBD1; clone_size: NA; v_call: TRBV5-1; cdr3_nt: TGCGCCAGCGGGCAGACAGGGGGCGAGCAGTACTTC; cdr3_aa: CASGQTGGEQYF
j_call: TRBJ2-7; d_call: TRBD2; clone_size: NA; v_call: TRBV27; cdr3_nt: TGTGCCAGCAGTTTGACTAGCGGGAGGGAGTACGAGCAGTACTTC; cdr3_aa: CASSLTSGREYEQYF
j_call: TRBJ2-7; d_call: TRBD1; clone_size: NA; v_call: TRBV10-2; cdr3_nt: TGCGCCAGCAGCGACGGACCGGGGACAGCCTACGAGCAGTACTTC; cdr3_aa: CASSDGPGTAYEQYF
j_call: TRBJ2-1; d_call: TRBD2; clone_size: NA; v_call: TRBV5-4; cdr3_nt: TGTGCCAGCAGCCCGAGAGGGACTAGCTCAGGGTGGGAGCAGTTCTTC; cdr3_aa: CASSPRGTSSGWEQFF
j_call: TRBJ2-5; d_call: TRBD2; clone_size: NA; v_call: TRBV3-1/TRBV3-2; cdr3_nt: TGTGCCAGCAGCTCCGGCCCTAGCGGGAGAGGGGTTAGCCAAGAGACCCAGTACTTC; cdr3_aa: CASSSGPSGRGVSQETQYF
j_call: TRBJ1-2; d_call: NA; clone_size: NA; v_call: TRBV27; cdr3_nt: TGTGCCAGCAGTGAACAGGGAAACTATGGCTACACCTTC; cdr3_aa: CASSEQGNYGYTF
j_call: TRBJ2-2; d_call: TRBD1; clone_size: NA; v_call: TRBV19; cdr3_nt: TGTGCCAGTAAGGACAGGGGGGTTAACACCGGGGAGCTGTTTTTT; cdr3_aa: CASKDRGVNTGELFF
j_call: TRBJ2-1; d_call: NA; clone_size: few; v_call: TRBV5-1; cdr3_nt: TGCGCCAGCAGCATTATGTCCTCCTACAATGAGCAGTTCTTC; cdr3_aa: CASSIMSSYNEQFF
j_call: TRBJ2-7; d_call: TRBD1; clone_size: once; v_call: TRBV7-2; cdr3_nt: TGTGCCAGCAGCTACTCCGACAGGGGGCGCAACGAGCAGTACTTC; cdr3_aa: CASSYSDRGRNEQYF
j_call: TRBJ2-3; d_call: NA; clone_size: NA; v_call: TRBV15; cdr3_nt: TGTGCCACCAGCAGAGGGACAGCAGGGGCAGATACGCAGTATTTT; cdr3_aa: CATSRGTAGADTQYF
j_call: TRBJ2-1; d_call: NA; clone_size: once; v_call: TRBV18; cdr3_nt: TGTGCCAGCTCACCACCAAGGGGGGAGCAGTTCTTC; cdr3_aa: CASSPPRGEQFF
j_call: TRBJ1-1; d_call: NA; clone_size: NA; v_call: TRBV7-9; cdr3_nt: TGTGCCAGCAGCCTCGATCGGGGGGGCCGGGGGACTGAAGCTTTCTTT; cdr3_aa: CASSLDRGGRGTEAFF
j_call: TRBJ2-1; d_call: NA; clone_size: NA; v_call: TRBV9; cdr3_nt: TGTGCCAGCAGCGTAGTCAGTAGCGGAGATCTTGACAATGAGCAGTTCTTC; cdr3_aa: CASSVVSSGDLDNEQFF